These 14 T cell receptor beta chains came from one sample sequenced in a study of cytomegalovirus exposure and HLA in healthy donors. 60 Vbeta and 13 Jbeta primers were used in PCR. Generated by immunoSEQ multiplex PCR, the TCRdb table keeps only in-frame clones and is missing some. The specimen's table records 150,000 to 200,000 clones. Specimen: PBMCs. The receptors originated from a man in his thirties or forties in good health and CMV-seronegative.

This chain connects TRBV7-9 to TRBJ2-1; D is ambiguous. The V gene's germline CDR1 is SEHNR and CDR2 FQNEAQ (reference sequence). The ends were cut back, 5 bases at V and 4 bases at J, with 9 bases in the middle. The CDR3 contains 13 residues. In nucleotides, the CDR3 is TGTGCCAGCAGCGTCCCCGTTTACAATGAGCAGTTCTTC. The encoded protein is CASSVPVYNEQFF.

The rearrangement joins TRBV18 to TRBJ2-7; D is unresolved. The CDR3 covers 12 residues. CDR1 and CDR2 from the germline V gene are KGHSH and LQKENI. V gave up 6 bases and J gave up 4 bases, with 10 bases separating them. The CDR3 sequence: CASSPSIYEQYF. CDR3 sequence (DNA): TGTGCCAGCTCCCCGTCTATATACGAGCAGTACTTC.

V gene TRBV7-2 combines with J gene TRBJ1-5, with TRBD1 matching over 7 bases. The CDR3 spans 15 residues. Trimming took 2 bases from V and 7 from J; bases not matched to a gene: 8. The V gene's germline CDR1 is SGHTA and CDR2 FQGNSA. Here the CDR3 DNA reads TGTGCCAGCAGCTTAACCCTGACAGGGCGACAGCCCCAGCATTTT. It codes for CASSLTLTGRQPQHF.

This sequence joins TRBV5-1 and TRBJ2-7; 10 positions match TRBD2. CDR1 and CDR2 (germline): SGHRS, YFSETQ. This CDR3 is built from 15 residues. J lost 6 bases, V lost 0 bases, and 6 bases had no gene match. The CDR3 DNA reads as TGCGCCAGCAGCTTGGCGGCGGCTAGCGGGAGCGAGCAGTACTTC. Amino acids: CASSLAAASGSEQYF.

The chain joins TRBV6-1 to TRBJ2-7; 8 bases map to TRBD1. In germline, CDR1 is MNHNS, CDR2 SASEGT. The ends lost 4 bases at V and 4 bases at J; junction bases unmatched: 6. The length of the CDR3 is 14 residues. CDR3 residues: CASSARQGAYEQYF. Here the CDR3 DNA reads TGTGCCAGCAGTGCCCGGCAGGGGGCTTACGAGCAGTACTTC.

The V and J genes are TRBV5-6 and TRBJ2-3; tentatively, D is TRBD2 (5 bases). Germline CDR1 reads SGHDT; CDR2 reads YYEEEE. V lost 0 bases and J lost 0, with 14 bases in between. The CDR3 runs 17 residues. The CDR3 spells CASSLEGGYLSTDTQYF. DNA of the CDR3: TGTGCCAGCAGCTTGGAGGGCGGGTACCTAAGCACAGATACGCAGTATTTT. The whole variable domain, remainder taken from reference TRBV5-6 and TRBJ2-3, is DAGVTQSPTHLIKTRGQQVTLRCSPKSGHDTVSWYQQALGQGPQFIFQYYEEEERQRGNFPDRFSGHQFPNYSSELNVNALLLGDSALYLCASSLEGGYLSTDTQYFGPGTRLTVL.

V gene TRBV2 combines with J gene TRBJ1-2, with D unclear. The V gene lost 6 bases and the J gene lost 1 base, with 12 bases spanning the gap. The CDR3 consists of 14 residues. CDR1 is SNHLY and CDR2 is FYNNEI in the germline V gene. CDR3 amino acids: CASRETQVNYGYTF. The CDR3 bases are TGTGCCAGCAGAGAGACTCAAGTTAACTATGGCTACACCTTC. The full variable domain, rest sourced from reference TRBV2 and TRBJ1-2, is EPEVTQTPSHQVTQMGQEVILRCVPISNHLYFYWYRQILGQKVEFLVSFYNNEISEKSEIFDDQFSVERPDGSNFTLKIRSTKLEDSAMYFCASRETQVNYGYTFGSGTRLTVV.

The J gene is TRBJ2-7, the V gene TRBV9; TRBD2 might be the D (6 bases). This CDR3 contains 17 residues. V was shortened by 0 bases and J by 0 bases, with 16 bases between the two germline ends. Germline values: CDR1 SGDLS, CDR2 YYNGEE. This CDR3 reads CASSVGGSGTDSYEQYF. The CDR3 DNA is TGTGCCAGCAGCGTAGGAGGGTCCGGGACTGACTCCTACGAGCAGTACTTC.

CDR3 sequence (DNA): TGTGCCAGCAGCTTAGATCGGGGGGCGTCAGGGGCTTTCTTT. Translated, it gives CASSLDRGASGAFF. The chain is built from TRBV11-2 and TRBJ1-1; tentative D call: TRBD1 (6 bases). Trimming stripped 0 bases from V and 11 bases from J, with 16 bases between. CDR3 length: 14 residues. The germline V gene has CDR1 SGHAT and CDR2 FQNNGV.

This chain uses TRBV15 with TRBJ2-5; 10 nucleotides agree with TRBD2. This CDR3 region has 16 residues. The germline V gene encodes CDR1 LNHNV and CDR2 YYDKDF (reference sequence). The V and J ends lost 1 base and 3 bases, in that order; junction bases with no gene match: 5. This CDR3 is CATSRGKAGGEETQYF. As DNA, the CDR3 is TGTGCCACCAGCAGAGGGAAAGCGGGAGGGGAAGAGACCCAGTACTTC.

J is TRBJ1-1 and V is TRBV12-5; no reliable D call. V was trimmed by 3 bases and J by 6 bases, leaving 11 bases between them. The CDR3 is made up of 13 amino acids. CDR1 and CDR2 from the germline V gene are LGHNT and FRNRAP. The CDR3 region has the DNA TGTGCTAGTGGTTTCCATTCATTTGCTGAAGCTTTCTTT. This sequence encodes CASGFHSFAEAFF.

The chain has TRBV7-2 and TRBJ2-7; the match to TRBD1 covers 11 bases. Germline CDR1 is SGHTA and CDR2 is FQGNSA. The CDR3 totals 16 residues. Trimming removed 1 base from V and 2 bases from J; junction bases left unmatched: 4. CDR3 in DNA: TGTGCCAGCAGCTTAGGAGCGGGACAGGGGGCCTACGAGCAGTACTTC. As protein: CASSLGAGQGAYEQYF.

This rearrangement joins TRBV28 to TRBJ2-7; TRBD2 aligns across 11 bases. The V gene end was trimmed by 3 bases and the J gene end by 7 bases; junction bases not matched to a gene: 8. Germline V gene lookup returns CDR1 MDHEN and CDR2 SYDVKM. The CDR3 runs 15 residues. The CDR3 nucleotides are TGTGCCAGCAGTTTGATTAGCGGGAGGGTGGGGGAGCAGTACTTC. Residues: CASSLISGRVGEQYF.

Written as DNA, the CDR3 is TGTGCCAGCAGCCCAAGTTCTCAGGGGCTCCAGCCCCAGCATTTT. This sequence encodes CASSPSSQGLQPQHF. This chain joins TRBV11-2 and TRBJ1-5; TRBD1 is a possible D gene (6 bases). Trimming cost V 5 bases and J 7 bases, with 18 bases left between them. The CDR3 spans 15 residues. Germline loops: CDR1 SGHAT, CDR2 FQNNGV.